The clone carrying this T cell receptor beta chain has ten or more counts. Its specificity is unknown. Libraries used roughly 18,000 to 1,000,000 sorted naive CD8 T cells and 10%, 30% or 50% RNA input. TCRdb fed the PCR reads into MiXCR, producing one record per CDR3 protein. The sample includes roughly 71,000 distinct CDR3 sequences, approximately 17% of them seen just once. This entry belongs to a study of molecular identifiers for immune sequencing clone quantification. Study results and caveats: One cell's worth of spiked Jurkat TCR RNA was reportedly detectable among 900,000 to 1,000,000 naive cells.

Sequenced material: naive CD8+ T cells from blood, with Jurkat cell RNA spiked in. Subset indicated: FACS-sorted CD8+CD4-CCR7+CD45RA+ naive T cells. The source of this sequence is a human donor in good health. Some libraries in this study had Jurkat cell RNA spiked in.

CDR3 DNA sequence: TGTGCCTGGGGCGCCGGGACTAGCGGCCAAGAGACCCAGTACTTC. This translates into CAWGAGTSGQETQYF. V and J are TRBV30 and TRBJ2-5; 11 nucleotides match TRBD2. The V gene's germline CDR1 is GTSNPN and CDR2 SVGIG (reference sequence). The CDR3 covers 15 residues. Germline trimming cut 5 bases from V and 1 base from J; bases unmatched to any gene: 6. The complete variable domain, with remaining parts taken from reference TRBV30 and TRBJ2-5, reads SQTIHQWPATLVQPVGSPLSLECTVEGTSNPNLYWYRQAAGRGLQLLFYSVGIGQISSEVPQNLSASRPQDRQFILSSKKLLLSDSGFYLCAWGAGTSGQETQYFGPGTRLLVL.